A single T cell receptor beta chain is shown here with its context. V lost 6 bases and J lost 0, with 8 bases in between. Germline-derived CDR1 and CDR2 are MNHEY and SVGAGI. The CDR3 runs to 14 residues. This specimen comes from a study of blood T cell repertoires in COVID-19. Whole-study context: Samples taken during acute and convalescent COVID-19 were collected in the United States, Italy and Spain.

In the source study's methods: Cell counts per sample came from amplifying reference gene primers. Repertoires were generated with immunoSEQ multiplex PCR, while TCRdb's copy carries only in-frame clones and drops some. Clone size and V and J calls were adopted from that table, with D and trimming inferred from the DNA. Found here are around 420,000 clones, approximately 91% of them singletons; the top ten hold approximately 2%. Individuals aged about 18 to 89 years were recruited from about two dozen US areas. Participants' own reports of clinical history determined their cohort assignment. The TCR was taken from a middle-aged woman with acute COVID-19. The sample taken for sequencing was PBMCs or T cells enriched from blood (not recorded which). This chain links TRBV6-5 with TRBJ1-4; D is perhaps TRBD1 (5 bases). CDR3 sequence: CASRPGATNEKLFF. The DNA of the CDR3 is TGTGCCAGCAGGCCGGGGGCAACTAATGAAAAACTGTTTTTT.